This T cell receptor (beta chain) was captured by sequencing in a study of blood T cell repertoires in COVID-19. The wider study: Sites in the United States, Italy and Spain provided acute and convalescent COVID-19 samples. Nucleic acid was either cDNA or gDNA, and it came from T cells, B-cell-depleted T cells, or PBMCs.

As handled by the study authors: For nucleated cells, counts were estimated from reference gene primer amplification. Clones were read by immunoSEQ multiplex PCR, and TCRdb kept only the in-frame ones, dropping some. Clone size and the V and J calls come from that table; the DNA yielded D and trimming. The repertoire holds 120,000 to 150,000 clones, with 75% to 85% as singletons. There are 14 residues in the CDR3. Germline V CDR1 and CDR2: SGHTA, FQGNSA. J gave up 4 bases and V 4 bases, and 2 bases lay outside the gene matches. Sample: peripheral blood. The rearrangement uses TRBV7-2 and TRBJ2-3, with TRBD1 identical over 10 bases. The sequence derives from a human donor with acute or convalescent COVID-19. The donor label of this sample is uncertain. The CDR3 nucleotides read TGTGCCAGCAGCTGGGGACAGGGGCCAGATACGCAGTATTTT. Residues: CASSWGQGPDTQYF.